Following are 32 T cell receptor beta chains from one sample sequenced in a study of blood T cell repertoires in COVID-19. Profiling relied on immunoSEQ multiplex PCR, and the TCRdb table lists in-frame clones only, not all of them. The table records about 36,000 clones, 75% to 95% of them present only once. Material: peripheral blood. The source is a human donor in a cohort sampled during active COVID-19.

The gene calls are TRBV28 and TRBJ2-7, with 9 bases identical to TRBD1. V shed 6 bases and J 5 bases; nucleotides not matched to a gene: 20. This CDR3 has 18 residues. Per germline, CDR1 MDHEN and CDR2 SYDVKM. CDR3 in amino acids: CASRPSRGGQGVIHEQYF. For the CDR3, the DNA is TGTGCCAGCAGACCATCGAGGGGGGGACAGGGCGTTATCCACGAGCAGTACTTC.

The chain joins TRBV11-2 to TRBJ1-1; D is uncertain. Germline-derived CDR1 and CDR2 are SGHAT and FQNNGV. The V and J ends lost 4 bases and 1 base respectively, with 7 bases between them. This CDR3 is built from 13 residues. The CDR3 region is CASSSQQNTEAFF. DNA for the CDR3: TGTGCCAGCAGCTCTCAACAGAACACTGAAGCTTTCTTT.

The CDR3 DNA sequence: TGTGCCAGCAGCACCTATCGGGACACCAGCTACAATGAGCAGTTCTTC. As protein: CASSTYRDTSYNEQFF. The chain recombines TRBV11-2 with TRBJ2-1; tentative D call: TRBD1 (6 bases). The CDR3 has 16 residues. Per germline, CDR1 SGHAT and CDR2 FQNNGV. V gave up 5 bases and J gave up 3 bases, with 17 bases separating them.

As DNA, the CDR3 is TGTGCCAGCAGTTCCCCGGGACAGCCCGCCTACGAGCAGTACTTC. This codes for CASSSPGQPAYEQYF. The chain links TRBV28 to TRBJ2-7, with 7 bases matching TRBD1. There are 15 residues in the CDR3. From germline, CDR1 is MDHEN and CDR2 SYDVKM. Trimming cost V 4 bases and J 2 bases; bases outside gene matches: 8.

V is TRBV5-1 and J is TRBJ2-3, with 7 bases lining up with TRBD2. V dropped 4 bases and J dropped 6; count of bases not matched to a gene: 14. The germline gives CDR1 SGHRS, CDR2 YFSETQ. The CDR3 runs to 16 residues. This CDR3 is CASSANAGVITDTQYF. The CDR3 DNA reads as TGCGCCAGCAGCGCCAACGCGGGGGTTATCACTGATACGCAGTATTTT.

The chain uses TRBV27 and TRBJ2-7; 14 bases agree with TRBD2. Unmatched junction bases numbered 7, after V lost 7 bases and J lost 11 bases. This CDR3 has 13 amino acids. Germline loops: CDR1 MNHEY, CDR2 SMNVEV (reference sequence). The CDR3 DNA reads as TGTGCCAGCAAAGGGACTAGCGGGAGTCCCAAGTACTTC. Protein product: CASKGTSGSPKYF.

The V gene is TRBV7-9, the J gene TRBJ1-4; a possible D gene is TRBD1 (5 bases). V was shortened by 3 bases and J by 6 bases, with 11 bases between the two germline ends. This CDR3 is built from 14 residues. Germline-derived CDR1 and CDR2 are SEHNR and FQNEAQ (reference sequence). DNA of the CDR3: TGTGCCAGCAGCTTGGGAGGAGGGGATGAAAAACTGTTTTTT. Protein: CASSLGGGDEKLFF. Drawing the rest from reference TRBV7-9 and TRBJ1-4, the complete variable domain is DTGVSQNPRHKITKRGQNVTFRCDPISEHNRLYWYRQTLGQGPEFLTYFQNEAQLEKSRLLSDRFSAERPKGSFSTLEIQRTEQGDSAMYLCASSLGGGDEKLFFGSGTQLSVL.

The chain is built from TRBV7-2 and TRBJ1-1; the D gene is possibly TRBD1 (6 bases). The germline V gene encodes CDR1 SGHTA and CDR2 FQGNSA. V shed 5 bases and J shed 1 base, with 8 bases lying between them. There are 13 residues in the CDR3. As DNA, the CDR3 is TGTGCCAGCAGCGCGGACAGGAACACTGAAGCTTTCTTT. The encoded protein is CASSADRNTEAFF.

The J gene is TRBJ2-3, the V gene TRBV5-1; 13 positions agree with TRBD2. The CDR3 has 16 residues. The germline CDR1 and CDR2 sequences are SGHRS and YFSETQ. J was trimmed by 5 bases and V by 2 bases; bases with no gene match: 5. CDR3 DNA sequence: TGCGCCAGCAGCTTAACTAGCGGGAGGGCAGGAGATACGCAGTATTTT. As protein: CASSLTSGRAGDTQYF.

This clone has just a few counts. The chain recombines TRBV2 with TRBJ2-3; 16 bases agree with TRBD2. CDR1 and CDR2 (germline): SNHLY, FYNNEI. CDR3 length: 17 amino acids. J gave up 4 bases and V 6 bases, and 7 bases lay outside the gene matches. The CDR3 loop reads CASSRGLAGGRSDTQYF. The CDR3 coding sequence is TGTGCCAGCAGCCGGGGACTAGCGGGAGGGAGGTCAGATACGCAGTATTTT.

V and J are TRBV18 and TRBJ2-2, with D perhaps TRBD2 (6 bases). The ends were cut back, 2 bases at V and 1 base at J, with 11 bases in the middle. Germline CDR1 KGHSH, CDR2 LQKENI. The CDR3 consists of 16 residues. CDR3: CASSPWGGVNTGELFF. CDR3 coding DNA: TGTGCCAGCTCACCATGGGGAGGTGTGAACACCGGGGAGCTGTTTTTT.

This clone was counted once. V usage is TRBV7-2 and J usage is TRBJ2-7; 10 bases are a match to TRBD1. Germline V lookup: CDR1 SGHTA, CDR2 FQGNSA. V was pared by 5 bases and J by 2 bases, with 3 bases of the junction left unmatched. There are 14 residues in the CDR3. DNA for the CDR3: TGTGCCAGCAGCCGGACAGGGGGACCCTACGAGCAGTACTTC. This codes for CASSRTGGPYEQYF.

This clone was picked up one time. The J gene is TRBJ1-2, the V gene TRBV3-1 (or the pseudogene TRBV3-2); D is ambiguous. The CDR3 totals 14 residues. Germline V gene lookup returns CDR1 LGHDT and CDR2 YNNKEL (reference sequence). V was trimmed by 4 bases and J by 6 bases, leaving 15 bases between them. The chain's CDR3 is CASSLSSAFNGYTF. In DNA form, the CDR3 reads TGTGCCAGCAGCCTGAGTTCCGCCTTTAATGGCTACACCTTC.

The chain employs TRBV5-8 and TRBJ2-5, with 7 positions matching TRBD1. Germline CDR1 is SGHTS and CDR2 is YDEGEE. The J segment lost 7 bases and the V segment lost 4 bases, leaving 10 bases of the junction unmatched. The CDR3 loop spans 14 amino acids. Here the CDR3 reads CASSTGTVPGTQYF. The DNA for the CDR3 is TGTGCCAGCAGCACCGGGACAGTCCCAGGGACCCAGTACTTC. The full variable domain, its missing parts supplied by reference TRBV5-8 and TRBJ2-5, is EAGVTQSPTHLIKTRGQQATLRCSPISGHTSVYWYQQALGLGLQFLLWYDEGEERNRGNFPPRFSGRQFPNYSSELNVNALELEDSALYLCASSTGTVPGTQYFGPGTRLLVL.

This clone has a handful of counts. V is TRBV3-1 (or the pseudogene TRBV3-2) and J is TRBJ2-7; TRBD1 aligns across 8 bases. Germline V gene sequence: CDR1 LGHDT, CDR2 YNNKEL (reference sequence). With V trimmed by 5 bases and J by 1 base, 7 bases remained unmatched. CDR3 length: 15 amino acids. CDR3 bases: TGTGCCAGCAGCTTTCGACAGGGGAGGTCCTACGAGCAGTACTTC. Residues: CASSFRQGRSYEQYF.

The chain joins TRBV7-8 to TRBJ2-3; D perhaps matches TRBD2 (5 bases). CDR3 length: 15 amino acids. V shed 5 bases and J shed 1 base, with 13 bases lying between them. In germline, CDR1 is SGHVS, CDR2 FQNEAQ. CDR3 in amino acids: CASSLRRERTDTQYF. The DNA for the CDR3 is TGTGCCAGCAGCCTACGCCGGGAACGCACAGATACGCAGTATTTT.

The CDR3: CASSLAQGLGNTIYF. The CDR3 nucleotides are TGTGCCAGCAGCTTAGCGCAGGGGCTTGGAAACACCATATATTTT. This chain links TRBV7-8 with TRBJ1-3; D is possibly TRBD1 (6 bases). Trimming took 0 bases from V and 3 from J, leaving 9 bases between them. The germline V gene has CDR1 SGHVS and CDR2 FQNEAQ. This CDR3 is built from 15 residues.

A remark on this clone: Germline is not matched at one junction end, which may reflect a read error. The rearrangement links TRBV7-3 to TRBJ2-1, with a tentative D call TRBD2 (6 bases). The CDR3 is made up of 14 amino acids. Germline CDR1 reads SGHTA; CDR2 reads FQGTGA. The CDR3 here is CASSGGPSNNEQFF. The CDR3 DNA is TGTGCCAGCAGCGGAGGGCCCTCCAACAATGAGCAGTTCTTC.

The rearrangement links TRBV28 to TRBJ2-2; possible D gene TRBD2, 6 bases. This CDR3 has 16 amino acids. The ends were cut back, 7 bases at V and 6 bases at J, with 21 bases in the middle. Germline V CDR1 and CDR2: MDHEN, SYDVKM. The CDR3 nucleotides are TGTGCCAGCACCGTACTTGGGGGAGGCGGCTCCGGGGAGCTGTTTTTT. Residues: CASTVLGGGGSGELFF.

A single count supports this clone. The chain couples TRBV5-5 to TRBJ2-2; the D gene is possibly TRBD2 (7 bases). CDR3 size: 14 residues. The germline CDR1 and CDR2 sequences are SGHKS and YYEKEE (reference sequence). The V gene lost 7 bases and the J gene lost 5 bases, with 15 bases spanning the gap. This CDR3 is CASSGEGRTGELFF. The CDR3 nucleotides are TGTGCCAGCTCAGGGGAGGGCCGGACCGGGGAGCTGTTTTTT.

The CDR3 sequence: CASSLPTGVVPYEQYF. CDR3 coding DNA: TGTGCCAGCAGCTTACCGACAGGGGTGGTTCCCTACGAGCAGTACTTC. This rearrangement joins TRBV11-1 to TRBJ2-7; 8 bases agree with TRBD1. There are 16 residues in the CDR3. V lost 2 bases, J lost 2 bases, and 8 bases stayed unmatched. Looked up from germline, CDR1 is SGHAT and CDR2 is FQDESV (reference sequence).

V and J are TRBV30 and TRBJ2-5; 10 bases map to TRBD2. The germline gives CDR1 GTSNPN, CDR2 SVGIG (reference sequence). Losses at the gene ends were 1 base for V and 4 bases for J; bases not matched to a gene: 3. The CDR3 contains 14 residues. CDR3 loop: CAWSGASGRETQYF. The CDR3 bases are TGTGCCTGGAGTGGGGCTAGCGGGAGAGAGACCCAGTACTTC.

DNA for the CDR3: TGTGCCAGCAGTCCCGGGACAGAGGGTTGGGGTGGCTACACCTTC. It encodes CASSPGTEGWGGYTF. V usage is TRBV7-8 and J usage is TRBJ1-2, with 7 bases identical to TRBD1. Trimming removed 6 bases from V and 7 bases from J; junction bases left unmatched: 14. Per germline, CDR1 SGHVS and CDR2 FQNEAQ. The CDR3 has 15 amino acids. Full variable domain (remainder filled in from reference TRBV7-8 and TRBJ1-2): GAGVSQSPRYKVAKRGQDVALRCDPISGHVSLFWYQQALGQGPEFLTYFQNEAQLDKSGLPSDRFFAERPEGSVSTLKIQRTQQEDSAVYLCASSPGTEGWGGYTFGSGTRLTVV.

The gene calls are TRBV5-4 and TRBJ2-1, with D perhaps TRBD2 (6 bases). Germline CDR1 reads SGHNT; CDR2 reads YYREEE (reference sequence). The CDR3 contains 17 residues. The ends were cut back, 2 bases at V and 1 base at J, with 16 bases in the middle. The CDR3 bases are TGTGCCAGCAGCTTAGGTACGGGAGTTGGGTCCTACAATGAGCAGTTCTTC. Translation gives CASSLGTGVGSYNEQFF.

The rearrangement uses TRBV6-2 or TRBV6-3 and TRBJ2-7; 15 positions agree with TRBD2. CDR3 length: 16 amino acids. CDR1 and CDR2 (germline): MNHEY, SVGEGT. After removal of 2 bases from V and 7 bases from J, the junction contained 6 bases not matched to a gene. The CDR3 here is CASSYTGTSGRFEQYF. The DNA for the CDR3 is TGTGCCAGCAGTTACACCGGGACTAGCGGGAGGTTTGAGCAGTACTTC.

This clone was recorded only once. V gene TRBV18 combines with J gene TRBJ2-7, with TRBD2 matching over 9 bases. Germline CDR1 reads KGHSH; CDR2 reads LQKENI. The CDR3 extends over 16 amino acids. V was clipped by 5 bases and J by 2 bases; unmatched bases: 10. The CDR3, as DNA: TGTGCCAGCTCAAGGGGAGCTAGCGGGGAACCCTACGAGCAGTACTTC. It specifies CASSRGASGEPYEQYF.

J is TRBJ2-2 and V is TRBV30; tentatively, D is TRBD2 (6 bases). Germline V gene lookup returns CDR1 GTSNPN and CDR2 SVGIG (reference sequence). V was shortened by 1 base and J by 6 bases, with 15 bases between the two germline ends. This CDR3 has 15 residues. In nucleotides, the CDR3 is TGTGCCTGGAGTGAGGCGGAGGGTTGGCCCGGGGAGCTGTTTTTT. It encodes CAWSEAEGWPGELFF.

The rearrangement links TRBV27 to TRBJ2-1; weak D call: TRBD2 (6 bases). V was pared by 5 bases and J by 0 bases, with 20 bases between. Germline loops: CDR1 MNHEY, CDR2 SMNVEV (reference sequence). The CDR3 is made up of 18 amino acids. CDR3 loop: CASSMLGDWPSSYNEQFF. CDR3 in DNA: TGTGCCAGCAGTATGCTCGGGGACTGGCCAAGCTCCTACAATGAGCAGTTCTTC.

The chain links TRBV25-1 to TRBJ1-3; TRBD1 might be the D (5 bases). The germline CDR1 and CDR2 sequences are MGHDK and SYGVNS. Trimming shortened V by 3 bases and J by 12 bases, and 18 bases separated the two germline ends. The CDR3 runs 14 residues. Here the CDR3 DNA reads TGTGCCAGCAGTGATTACGGGGGACCGAGAGGCATATATTTT. Encoded protein: CASSDYGGPRGIYF.

This chain uses TRBV27 with TRBJ2-5; 8 bases align to TRBD1. The CDR3 spans 14 residues. The germline V gene has CDR1 MNHEY and CDR2 SMNVEV (reference sequence). V lost 6 bases, J lost 7 bases, and 10 bases stayed unmatched. CDR3 residues: CASSSQGAAGTQYF. For the CDR3, the DNA is TGTGCCAGCAGCTCTCAGGGGGCGGCGGGGACCCAGTACTTC.

The chain recombines TRBV9 with TRBJ2-3, with D unresolved. With 4 bases removed from V and 3 bases from J, the gap between germline ends came to 3 bases. Per germline, CDR1 SGDLS and CDR2 YYNGEE. The length of the CDR3 is 11 residues. CDR3 amino acids: CASSLTDTQYF. CDR3 DNA sequence: TGTGCCAGCAGCCTGACAGATACGCAGTATTTT.

This clone is termed medium-sized. The chain employs TRBV14 and TRBJ2-7; the match to TRBD1 covers 10 bases. The CDR3 has 15 residues. The V gene's germline CDR1 is SGHDN and CDR2 FVKESK. Trimming cost V 8 bases and J 5 bases; bases outside gene matches: 12. As DNA, the CDR3 is TGTGCCAGCCGACCCTCGGACAGGGGGGTCAACGAGCAGTACTTC. This gives the protein CASRPSDRGVNEQYF.